This paragraph reports one TCR beta chain. No antigen is known for it. The input lacks base qualities; no much larger clone sits a single base away. The immunoSEQ Assay, a bias-controlled multiplex PCR, was used to amplify TCRbeta CDR3 regions from genomic DNA. The original methods were these. Within the assay, amplification of reference gene primers was used to estimate how many nucleated cells each sample contained. To quantify the absolute abundance of each unique TCRbeta CDR3 rearrangement, sequence reads were collapsed and filtered. Productive Simpson clonality was computed per sample as the square root of Simpson's diversity index over productive rearrangements. TCRdb retrieved this table from immuneACCESS and kept in-frame rearrangements only. Not all clones are present; in checked studies, unresolved V genes account for under half, and no reason is known for the remainder. That table is the source of V, J and clone size, and D and trimming were worked out from the DNA. Counted in this sample were more than 100,000 clones; 87% of them appeared once. The ten largest clones capture around 3.6% of the sample.

The sample comes from a study of blood T cell repertoires in COVID-19 (dated by TCRdb to about 2020). Study-level background: Samples covering the acute and convalescent phases of COVID-19 were provided by collaborators in the United States, Italy and Spain. The prospective study material was composed of cDNA or gDNA derived from T cells, B-cell-depleted T cells, or PBMCs. The dataset comprised deeply sampled blood TCRbeta repertoires from subjects exposed to, actively infected with, or recovered from COVID-19. The repertoires were released in a freely available public database meant as a resource for research on the immune response to SARS-CoV-2. Samples were obtained from the ongoing ImmuneRACE study (first 160 participants) and from 1,254 subjects provided by 6 global collaborators. A de-identified subject ID, COVID-19 status, age in years and sex were almost always included in the sample metadata. HLA class I and class II types, where available, came from metadata supplied by the sample provider rather than from assay-based typing.

Whole blood was collected in K2EDTA tubes by collaborating institutions according to the institutions' own protocols. For TCRbeta analysis, collaborator samples were shipped as frozen whole blood, as isolated PBMCs, or as DNA extracted from either sample type. The paper as a whole reports these results and caveats: Clinical and demographic metadata were provided uncurated, with the amount varying by source and participant.

Its CDR3 holds 15 amino acids, cysteine through phenylalanine. Just the 45-base CDR3 DNA is kept, in frame starting at base 1. V is pruned by 5 bases and J by 5 bases, leaving 7 bases of the junction without a gene match. The germline V gene (reference sequence) specifies MNHEY as CDR1 and SMNVEV as CDR2. Rearrangement joined TRBV27 to TRBJ1-4; 8 bases in the middle match TRBD1. Specimen: peripheral blood. The sequence was collected from a woman in her sixties with acute or convalescent COVID-19. The DNA sequence is as follows: TGTGCCAGCAGTGCCCCGGACAGGGCGAATGAAAAACTGTTTTTT. The translation is CASSAPDRANEKLFF.